This TCR beta chain was obtained from a study of shared clonotypes between healthy human individuals. Study-level results: Though the depth was large, rarefaction showed that sorted-subset sequencing was incomplete.

With respect to this clone: No antigen is known for it.

CDR1 is SGDLS, CDR2 YYNGEE, per germline. The V and J ends lost 4 bases and 7 bases, in that order; junction bases with no gene match: 9. The CDR3 spans 15 residues. Everyone who donated was a Caucasian adult who lived in Nashville, Tennessee. Once extracted for a subset, genomic DNA was divided evenly among several immunoSEQ plates. Per the original methods: Filtering differed, since immunoSEQ gave only junction sequences and no quality scores. Libraries were prepared by immunoSEQ multiplex PCR; TCRdb keeps only in-frame clonotypes and omits some of them. V and J calls and clone size are those listed in that table; D and trimming were worked out from the DNA. The sample has approximately 1.4 million clones; under 99% are singletons.

The sequence derives from a man aged 25-40 years in good health. Sequences were obtained from naive CD4+ T cells sorted from blood. Subset denoted: CD45RA+ positively selected. The J gene is TRBJ2-1, the V gene TRBV9; 9 bases are a match to TRBD2. The CDR3 loop reads CASSIVAGGWNEQFF. DNA of the CDR3: TGTGCCAGCAGCATCGTGGCGGGAGGGTGGAATGAGCAGTTCTTC.